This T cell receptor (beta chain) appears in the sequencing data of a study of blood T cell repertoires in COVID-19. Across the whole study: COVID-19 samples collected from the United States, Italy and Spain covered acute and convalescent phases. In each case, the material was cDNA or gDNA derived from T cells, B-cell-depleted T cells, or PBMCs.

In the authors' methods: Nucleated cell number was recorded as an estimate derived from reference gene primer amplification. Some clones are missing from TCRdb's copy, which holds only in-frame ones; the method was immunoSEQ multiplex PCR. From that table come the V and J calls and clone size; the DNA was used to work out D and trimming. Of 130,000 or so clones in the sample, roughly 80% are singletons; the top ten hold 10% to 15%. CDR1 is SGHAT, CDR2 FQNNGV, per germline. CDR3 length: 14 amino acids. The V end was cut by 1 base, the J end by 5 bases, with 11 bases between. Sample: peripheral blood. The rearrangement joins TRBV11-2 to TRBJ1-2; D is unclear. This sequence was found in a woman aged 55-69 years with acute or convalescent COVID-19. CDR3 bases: TGTGCCAGCAGCTTAGGCGGAGAAGCGTATGGCTACACCTTC. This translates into CASSLGGEAYGYTF. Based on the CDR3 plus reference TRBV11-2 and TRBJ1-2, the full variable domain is EAGVAQSPRYKIIEKRQSVAFWCNPISGHATLYWYQQILGQGPKLLIQFQNNGVVDDSQLPKDRFSAERLKGVDSTLKIQPAKLEDSAVYLCASSLGGEAYGYTFGSGTRLTVV.